A single sample is the source of the 18 T cell receptor beta chains below, sequenced in a study of cytomegalovirus exposure and HLA in healthy donors (dated by TCRdb to 2017 to 2019). Library generation was performed with the immunoSEQ multiplex PCR assay. For the multiplex PCR, a mixture combining 60 forward primers for TCR Vbeta segments and 13 reverse primers for TCR Jbeta segments was used. The immuneACCESS repertoire file appears here via TCRdb, limited to in-frame rearrangements. These files lack a portion of the clones; in checked studies, under half of the deficit traces to unresolved V genes, and the cause of the others is not known. This sample is represented by 150,000 to 200,000 clones; 65% to 80% of them were singletons. The ten largest clonotypes hold about 1.9% of the sample. Source material: PBMCs. These receptors all stem from a female donor in good health and CMV-seronegative.

V and J are TRBV5-1 and TRBJ2-3; the match to TRBD1 covers 10 bases. The trim removed 0 bases at V and 5 bases at J, leaving 12 bases unmatched. Germline-derived CDR1 and CDR2 are SGHRS and YFSETQ. The CDR3 covers 18 residues. As DNA, the CDR3 is TGCGCCAGCAGCTTGGTAGGGGGACAGGGGCTCCCGGTAGATACGCAGTATTTT. Residues: CASSLVGGQGLPVDTQYF. Complete variable domain (other parts from reference TRBV5-1 and TRBJ2-3): KAGVTQTPRYLIKTRGQQVTLSCSPISGHRSVSWYQQTPGQGLQFLFEYFSETQRNKGNFPGRFSGRQFSNSRSEMNVSTLELGDSALYLCASSLVGGQGLPVDTQYFGPGTRLTVL.

The chain joins TRBV5-6 to TRBJ1-6, with D possibly TRBD1 on 5 matching bases. CDR3 length: 17 amino acids. V was clipped by 1 base and J by 7 bases, with 18 bases between them. The V gene's germline CDR1 is SGHDT and CDR2 YYEEEE. The CDR3 loop reads CASSLRVTGLGNSPLHF. The CDR3 coding sequence is TGTGCCAGCAGCTTGCGAGTAACGGGACTCGGCAATTCACCCCTCCACTTT. Together with reference TRBV5-6 and TRBJ1-6, the CDR3 gives the full variable domain: DAGVTQSPTHLIKTRGQQVTLRCSPKSGHDTVSWYQQALGQGPQFIFQYYEEEERQRGNFPDRFSGHQFPNYSSELNVNALLLGDSALYLCASSLRVTGLGNSPLHFGNGTRLTVT.

The rearrangement uses TRBV6-1 and TRBJ2-1, with 7 bases aligning to TRBD1. The V and J ends lost 6 bases and 6 bases, in that order; junction bases with no gene match: 5. The CDR3 totals 13 residues. Looked up from germline, CDR1 is MNHNS and CDR2 is SASEGT. The CDR3 DNA is TGTGCCAGCAGCAAATCAGGGGGCAATGAGCAGTTCTTC. This translates into CASSKSGGNEQFF.

The rearrangement uses TRBV5-8 and TRBJ1-5, with D maybe TRBD1 (5 bases). Germline loops: CDR1 SGHTS, CDR2 YDEGEE. The CDR3 consists of 16 residues. The V gene lost 0 bases and the J gene lost 4 bases, with 14 bases spanning the gap. CDR3 DNA sequence: TGTGCCAGCAGCTTGGGCGGGGCCCCGGGAAATCAGCCCCAGCATTTT. It specifies CASSLGGAPGNQPQHF.

The chain is built from TRBV9 and TRBJ1-1; D not resolved. V lost 0 bases, J lost 1 base, and 13 bases lay in between. Germline V gene data show CDR1 as SGDLS and CDR2 as YYNGEE. The length of the CDR3 is 16 residues. CDR3 DNA: TGTGCCAGCAGCGTAGTAAGGGTAGGGAGGAACACTGAAGCTTTCTTT. Protein product: CASSVVRVGRNTEAFF.

The gene calls are TRBV30 and TRBJ1-5, with no clear D. Germline V gives CDR1 GTSNPN, CDR2 SVGIG (reference sequence). Between the trimmed V and J ends, which lost 0 bases and 6 bases, there was a span of 12 bases. The CDR3 loop spans 14 amino acids. The CDR3 coding sequence is TGTGCCTGGAGTGTGGGAGGGATTCGTCAGCCCCAGCATTTT. Protein product: CAWSVGGIRQPQHF.

As DNA, the CDR3 is TGTGCCAGCAGCTCATCTACTAGCGGGTCGGAGACCCAGTACTTC. Protein product: CASSSSTSGSETQYF. V and J are TRBV11-3 and TRBJ2-5; TRBD2 matches 9 bases. The germline gives CDR1 SGHNT, CDR2 YENEEA. CDR3 size: 15 residues. After removal of 4 bases from V and 5 bases from J, the junction contained 8 bases not matched to a gene.

The chain employs TRBV6-5 and TRBJ1-5; 7 bases are shared with TRBD1. Germline CDR1 and CDR2: MNHEY and SVGAGI. CDR3 length: 14 residues. The junction had 3 bases not matched to a gene; V was cut back by 5 bases and J by 2 bases. The CDR3 nucleotides read TGTGCCAGCAGTCGCACAGGGGGCAATCAGCCCCAGCATTTT. Translating it yields CASSRTGGNQPQHF.

The chain is built from TRBV5-4 and TRBJ2-5, with D possibly matching TRBD2 (6 bases). The germline CDR1 and CDR2 sequences are SGHNT and YYREEE (reference sequence). V shed 10 bases and J shed 5 bases, with 21 bases lying between them. The CDR3 is 14 residues long. In DNA form, the CDR3 reads TGTGCCTCCCACCCCCGGGAGTCGGGGGAGACCCAGTACTTC. It encodes CASHPRESGETQYF.

V usage is TRBV10-3 and J usage is TRBJ2-7; 7 nucleotides line up with TRBD2. With 6 bases clipped from V and 3 bases from J, the junction kept 5 bases outside the gene matches. Germline V gives CDR1 ENHRY, CDR2 SYGVKD. The CDR3 contains 13 residues. The DNA for the CDR3 is TGTGCCATCAGCGTTTTAGCGGGCTACGAGCAGTACTTC. It encodes CAISVLAGYEQYF.

V is TRBV21-1 and J is TRBJ2-7; the table's D call, TRBD2, was not checked against the DNA. TRBV21-1 is a listed pseudogene. The CDR3 runs 11 residues. This CDR3 reads CASSDPNEQYF. DNA of the CDR3: TGTGCCAGCAGCGATCCTAACGAGCAGTACTTC.

The chain uses TRBV29-1 and TRBJ1-2, with D possibly TRBD1 on 6 matching bases. CDR1 is SQVTM and CDR2 is ANQGSEA in the germline V gene. V lost 5 bases, J lost 0 bases, and 10 bases lay in between. This CDR3 spans 13 amino acids. The CDR3 protein is CSVTGSANYGYTF. DNA for the CDR3: TGCAGCGTTACAGGGTCCGCTAACTATGGCTACACCTTC.

This clone was observed once. V and J are TRBV5-4 and TRBJ2-7; a possible D gene is TRBD2 (7 bases). The ends were cut back, 0 bases at V and 3 bases at J, with 13 bases in the middle. There are 15 residues in the CDR3. CDR1 SGHNT and CDR2 YYREEE come from the germline V gene (reference sequence). The CDR3 sequence: CASSLAGGGSYEQYF. In DNA, the CDR3 is TGTGCCAGCAGCTTGGCCGGCGGGGGCAGCTACGAGCAGTACTTC.

The rearrangement uses TRBV6-1 and TRBJ2-1; 12 bases map to TRBD2. The CDR3 loop spans 16 amino acids. CDR1 is MNHNS and CDR2 is SASEGT in the germline V gene. V dropped 2 bases and J dropped 9; count of bases not matched to a gene: 8. The CDR3 DNA is TGTGCCAGCAGTGAAATCCGGGCTAGCGGGAGGGTTGAGCAGTTCTTC. This translates into CASSEIRASGRVEQFF.

The chain carries TRBV6-6 and TRBJ2-5; 8 bases are shared with TRBD2. CDR1 MNHNY and CDR2 SVGAGI come from the germline V gene (reference sequence). CDR3 length equals 12 residues. With 6 bases clipped from V and 5 bases from J, the junction kept 2 bases outside the gene matches. The CDR3 sequence is CASSPGGETQYF. Written as DNA, the CDR3 is TGTGCCAGCAGCCCGGGGGGGGAGACCCAGTACTTC.

The chain joins TRBV2 to TRBJ1-2, with D unclear. This CDR3 is 12 amino acids long. V lost 7 bases and J 7 bases, leaving 13 bases between the germline ends. Germline loops: CDR1 SNHLY, CDR2 FYNNEI. CDR3 loop: CASMMGDPGYTF. CDR3 nucleotide sequence: TGTGCCAGCATGATGGGCGATCCTGGCTACACCTTC.

The V call is TRBV5-3, the J call TRBJ1-5; 7 bases match TRBD1. TRBV5-3 is an open reading frame whose function is uncertain. Trimming at V came to 4 bases and at J to 3 bases, leaving 7 bases not matched to a gene. This CDR3 has 15 residues. The DNA of the CDR3 is TGTGCCAGAAGCCCGGACAGGATGTTCAATCAGCCCCAGCATTTT. This gives the protein CARSPDRMFNQPQHF.

The chain links TRBV27 to TRBJ2-1; 7 bases align to TRBD2. V shed 5 bases and J 12 bases; nucleotides not matched to a gene: 10. The CDR3 spans 13 residues. The germline V gene has CDR1 MNHEY and CDR2 SMNVEV (reference sequence). CDR3 coding DNA: TGTGCCAGCAGTATGGGGGGGTCAGCTTGGCAGTTCTTC. Translation gives CASSMGGSAWQFF.